Listed here are 21 T cell receptor beta chains from one sample, sequenced in a study of shared clonotypes between healthy human individuals. Using immunoSEQ multiplex PCR, the repertoire was profiled, and TCRdb retains in-frame clones only, with some absent. The sample lists approximately 98,000 clones; 55% to 70% were seen once. Sample: memory CD8+ T cells sorted from blood. Subset here: CD45RO+ cells pooled with CCR7-negative TemRA cells. The receptors stem from a woman in her thirties in good health.

This clone showed up just once. The V gene is TRBV10-1, the J gene TRBJ2-7; D gene uncertain. The CDR3 consists of 15 residues. Trimming pared 2 bases from V and 2 bases from J, leaving 13 bases between. Germline V gene sequence: CDR1 WNHNN, CDR2 SYGVQD (reference sequence). CDR3 sequence reads: CASSEEQFGPYEQYF. The CDR3 DNA reads TGCGCCAGCAGTGAGGAACAGTTCGGGCCCTACGAGCAGTACTTC.

This clone has a handful of counts. CDR3 amino acids: CASSGVDSPIFYGYTF. The CDR3 coding sequence is TGTGCCAGCAGTGGGGTGGACAGCCCTATTTTTTATGGCTACACCTTC. The rearrangement joins TRBV2 to TRBJ1-2, with TRBD1 as a possible D gene (6 bases). V was clipped by 4 bases and J by 5 bases, with 20 bases between them. The germline V gene has CDR1 SNHLY and CDR2 FYNNEI. The CDR3 spans 16 residues.

V gene TRBV6-1 combines with J gene TRBJ2-1; 7 bases fit TRBD2. The germline CDR1 and CDR2 sequences are MNHNS and SASEGT. Trimming at V came to 10 bases and at J to 8 bases, leaving 14 bases not matched to a gene. This CDR3 has 14 amino acids. CDR3: CATLRAGEGDEQFF. In DNA, the CDR3 is TGTGCCACCCTCAGGGCGGGGGAAGGGGATGAGCAGTTCTTC.

This clone has just a few counts. The chain couples TRBV6-4 to TRBJ2-6, with D tentatively TRBD1 or TRBD2 (6 bases each). The V gene lost 0 bases and the J gene lost 4 bases, with 10 bases spanning the gap. Germline CDR1 reads MRHNA; CDR2 reads SNTAGT. The CDR3 covers 16 residues. As DNA, the CDR3 is TGTGCCAGCAGTGACTCGAGGGGGGCCGGGGCCAACGTCCTGACTTTC. Encoded protein: CASSDSRGAGANVLTF.

The chain joins TRBV7-9 to TRBJ1-1; D not resolved. The CDR3 runs 16 residues. V was cut by 5 bases and J by 4 bases, with 20 bases left in between. Looked up from germline, CDR1 is SEHNR and CDR2 is FQNEAQ (reference sequence). CDR3 residues: CASSRPGNPEGTEAFF. CDR3 DNA: TGTGCCAGCAGCCGCCCGGGGAATCCGGAGGGCACTGAAGCTTTCTTT.

V and J are TRBV11-2 and TRBJ2-5; tentative D call: TRBD2 (5 bases). Germline V gene data show CDR1 as SGHAT and CDR2 as FQNNGV. With 4 bases removed from V and 11 bases from J, the gap between germline ends came to 23 bases. This CDR3 region has 15 residues. DNA for the CDR3: TGTGCCAGCAGCTCGCCCAACGGGATTTACTATGAGCAGTACTTC. It specifies CASSSPNGIYYEQYF.

The CDR3 region is CASSFHVYEQFF. CDR3 bases: TGTGCCAGCAGCTTCCATGTGTATGAGCAGTTCTTC. The genes are TRBV11-2 and TRBJ2-1, with unresolved D. The CDR3 length is 12 residues. Germline CDR1 SGHAT, CDR2 FQNNGV. V lost 3 bases and J 8 bases, leaving 8 bases between the germline ends.

The V call is TRBV7-3, the J call TRBJ2-3; D gene unclear. CDR1 and CDR2 from the germline V gene are SGHTA and FQGTGA. This CDR3 is 12 amino acids long. V lost 9 bases to trimming and J lost 1 base, with 8 bases between them. The CDR3 protein is CASPTGTDTQYF. The CDR3 DNA follows: TGTGCCAGTCCGACGGGCACAGATACGCAGTATTTT.

The V gene is TRBV25-1, the J gene TRBJ1-1; no clear D gene. Per the germline V gene, CDR1 is MGHDK and CDR2 is SYGVNS. The V gene lost 1 base and the J gene lost 4 bases, with 16 bases spanning the gap. This CDR3 region has 16 residues. CDR3 DNA sequence: TGTGCCAGCAGTGAATTTGGGCAGATGGAGAGCACTGAAGCTTTCTTT. This sequence encodes CASSEFGQMESTEAFF.

The rearrangement joins TRBV6-1 to TRBJ2-7; the match to TRBD2 covers 13 bases. With 6 bases clipped from V and 6 bases from J, the junction kept 8 bases outside the gene matches. The germline CDR1 and CDR2 sequences are MNHNS and SASEGT. This CDR3 is 15 amino acids long. The CDR3 DNA sequence: TGTGCCAGCAGCGATGGGACTAGCGGGATCTTCGAGCAGTACTTC. This gives the protein CASSDGTSGIFEQYF.

The genes are TRBV29-1 and TRBJ1-2; 9 bases map to TRBD1. CDR1 SQVTM and CDR2 ANQGSEA come from the germline V gene. The V segment lost 1 base and the J segment 2 bases; nucleotides outside the gene matches: 2. The length of the CDR3 is 14 residues. CDR3 in DNA: TGCAGCGTTGAAGGGGACAGGGCAAACTATGGCTACACCTTC. Amino acid sequence: CSVEGDRANYGYTF.

V usage is TRBV7-6 and J usage is TRBJ2-7, with D perhaps TRBD1 or TRBD2 (5 bases each). CDR1 SGHVS and CDR2 FNYEAQ come from the germline V gene. CDR3 size: 12 residues. Trimming took off 8 bases at V and 0 bases at J, with 8 bases between the two ends. This CDR3 is CASRDGSYEQYF. In nucleotides, the CDR3 is TGTGCCAGCCGGGACGGCTCCTACGAGCAGTACTTC.

The chain recombines TRBV6-5 with TRBJ2-3; 12 bases agree with TRBD2. The CDR3 length is 15 residues. Germline CDR1 reads MNHEY; CDR2 reads SVGAGI. The trim removed 5 bases at V and 4 bases at J, leaving 4 bases unmatched. CDR3 sequence (DNA): TGTGCCAGCAGTCAACTAGCGGGAGGCGCAGATACGCAGTATTTT. Translated, it gives CASSQLAGGADTQYF.

J is TRBJ2-3 and V is TRBV2; TRBD2 agrees at 9 bases. The CDR3 loop spans 16 amino acids. After removal of 6 bases from V and 4 bases from J, the junction contained 11 bases not matched to a gene. In germline, CDR1 is SNHLY, CDR2 FYNNEI. Here the CDR3 reads CASRPTSGGISDTQYF. The DNA for the CDR3 is TGTGCCAGCAGACCGACTAGCGGAGGGATCTCAGATACGCAGTATTTT.

The chain employs TRBV27 and TRBJ2-5; a weak D match, TRBD2 (7 bases). The CDR3 is 15 residues long. Looked up from germline, CDR1 is MNHEY and CDR2 is SMNVEV (reference sequence). The V and J ends lost 4 bases and 3 bases respectively, with 15 bases between them. The CDR3 region is CASSSITGREETQYF. In nucleotides, the CDR3 is TGTGCCAGCAGTTCCATAACAGGGAGGGAAGAGACCCAGTACTTC.

Only a few counts were recorded for this clone. J is TRBJ2-2 and V is TRBV29-1; D gene unclear. This CDR3 contains 13 residues. Looked up from germline, CDR1 is SQVTM and CDR2 is ANQGSEA. With 3 bases removed from V and 3 bases from J, the gap between germline ends came to 8 bases. The CDR3 DNA reads as TGCAGCGTTGAGGAACAGTACACCGGGGAGCTGTTTTTT. Residues: CSVEEQYTGELFF.

The chain combines TRBV18 with TRBJ2-1; TRBD1 matches 10 bases. V was pared by 3 bases and J by 4 bases, with 3 bases of the junction left unmatched. The germline CDR1 and CDR2 sequences are KGHSH and LQKENI. The CDR3 covers 15 residues. The CDR3, as DNA: TGTGCCAGCTCACCCCGGGACAGGGGATACAATGAGCAGTTCTTC. Translated: CASSPRDRGYNEQFF.

This clone was seen only a few times. The J gene is TRBJ1-4, the V gene TRBV6-5; no definite D call. Germline V lookup: CDR1 MNHEY, CDR2 SVGAGI. V shed 2 bases and J shed 1 base, with 5 bases lying between them. CDR3 length: 14 residues. CDR3 DNA sequence: TGTGCCAGCAGTTACGGGGAAACTAATGAAAAACTGTTTTTT. This gives the protein CASSYGETNEKLFF.

The genes are TRBV6-1 and TRBJ1-5, with D uncertain. This CDR3 spans 11 amino acids. Trimming took off 8 bases at V and 0 bases at J, with 2 bases between the two ends. Germline lookup yields CDR1 MNHNS and CDR2 SASEGT. The CDR3 DNA reads TGTGCCAGCGATAGCAATCAGCCCCAGCATTTT. Protein product: CASDSNQPQHF.

This chain joins TRBV29-1 and TRBJ2-2; 9 positions agree with TRBD2. Trimming cost V 6 bases and J 6 bases; bases outside gene matches: 8. This CDR3 is 14 amino acids long. The germline V gene encodes CDR1 SQVTM and CDR2 ANQGSEA. CDR3 residues: CSVPRTSVPGELFF. CDR3 in DNA: TGCAGCGTCCCAAGGACTAGCGTTCCCGGGGAGCTGTTTTTT.

J is TRBJ2-7 and V is TRBV18, with D maybe TRBD1 (6 bases). The CDR3 has 13 residues. CDR1 KGHSH and CDR2 LQKENI come from the germline V gene. Trimming left V 4 bases short and J 3 bases short, with 10 bases between. CDR3 sequence (DNA): TGTGCCAGCTCACACGGACAGAGCTACGAGCAGTACTTC. Protein: CASSHGQSYEQYF.